One T cell receptor (beta chain) is described in this entry. This sample is drawn from a study of T cells in Graves' hyperthyroidism and ophthalmopathy. Study context: Before treatment of any kind, peripheral blood was taken at initial diagnosis.

TCR beta CDR3 sequences were amplified from RNA transcripts. First-round RT-PCR targeting the TCR CDR3 was performed with the HTBI primer set. TCRdb itself ran the multiplex PCR reads through MiXCR, one entry per CDR3 protein. The sample holds roughly 380,000 distinct CDR3 sequences, about 14% seen once. V lost 10 bases to trimming and J lost 5 bases, with 17 bases between them. CDR1 is SEHNR and CDR2 is FQNEAQ in the germline V gene (reference sequence). The CDR3 sequence is 13 residues long. Patients between 18 and 65 years old had hyperthyroidism, newly diagnosed and lasting under 2 months. Sequencing was done on a sample of blood. The clonotype was recovered from a woman aged 55-69 years with Graves' hyperthyroidism. This chain joins TRBV7-9 and TRBJ1-2, with D perhaps matching TRBD1 (5 bases). The DNA for the CDR3 is TGTGCCACCCGGGCAGGGAGAGTTTATGGCTACACCTTC. This translates into CATRAGRVYGYTF.